This is a list of T cell receptor beta chains from one sample in a study of T cell repertoires in cytomegalovirus infection. TCRdb re-called the reads with MiXCR, one entry per CDR3 protein. This sample has around 71,000 distinct CDR3 sequences, with 20% to 25% found just once. These receptors' antigens are unknown. Sample: CD8+ T cells from cultured PBMCs, taken from culture after CMV antigen stimulation. These TCRs come from a human donor in good health (CMV status not recorded). Some clones in this sample may be carry-over from other donors' samples. CDR3s include the opening cysteine and the closing phenylalanine or tryptophan.

v_call	j_call	cdr3_aa
TRBV6-1	TRBJ1-5	CASSGGNSNQPQHF
TRBV12-3/TRBV12-4	TRBJ1-2	CASSLTPGYGYTF
TRBV12-3/TRBV12-4	TRBJ2-7	CASRGDSYEQYF
TRBV18	TRBJ2-1	CASSWDRESEQFF
TRBV6-5	TRBJ1-1	CASRTGPLDTEAFF
TRBV12-3/TRBV12-4	TRBJ1-1	CASSSRLTGRVNTEAFF
TRBV7-6	TRBJ1-4	CASSSFPGGELNEKLFF
TRBV7-2	TRBJ1-1	CASSPAGKVNTEAFF
TRBV6-6	TRBJ2-5	CASIDPGQGPDETQYF
TRBV6-2/TRBV6-3	TRBJ2-7	CASSYDRVLAFSYEQYF
TRBV7-9	TRBJ1-1	CASSFLQGVDTEAFF
TRBV12-3/TRBV12-4	TRBJ1-2	CASSSGPITYGYTF
TRBV6-2/TRBV6-3	TRBJ2-2	CASSYPGQGGPGELFF
TRBV24-1	TRBJ2-1	CAKRRTSGGLQSSYNEQFF
TRBV12-3/TRBV12-4	TRBJ1-2	CASSWMEGYTF
TRBV7-2	TRBJ1-1	CASSLAGATEAFF
TRBV4-2	TRBJ2-1	CASSLRLAGVMSNEQFF
TRBV28	TRBJ1-4	CASSFRGGEKLFF
TRBV4-1	TRBJ1-1	CASSQDWQPNTEAFF
TRBV6-5	TRBJ2-7	CASRAGTHDFQYEQYF
TRBV6-5	TRBJ2-1	CASRLAGPGRNEQFF
TRBV7-9	TRBJ2-2	CASSRTPGELFF
TRBV6-2/TRBV6-3	TRBJ1-1	CASSYSGVMNTESFF
TRBV6-2/TRBV6-3	TRBJ1-6	CASSYRGLNSPLHF
TRBV10-2	TRBJ1-3	CASSVGSYSGNTIYF
TRBV6-5	TRBJ2-2	CASSWATVNTGELFF
TRBV6-1	TRBJ1-5	CASSEWSRRAGQPQHF
TRBV27	TRBJ2-7	CASSLGAGENEQYF
TRBV27	TRBJ1-1	CASLPGTGLSWNPEAFF
TRBV6-1	TRBJ2-3	CASSEWRASTDTQYF
TRBV10-3	TRBJ1-4	CAISDDSLNEKLFF
TRBV7-2	TRBJ2-1	CASSPLDRSFYNEQFF
TRBV29-1	TRBJ1-5	CSVEDEGSNQPQHF
TRBV7-9	TRBJ1-1	CASSLPVANTEAFF
TRBV5-1	TRBJ2-2	CASSDRGRSAGELFF
TRBV6-2/TRBV6-3	TRBJ1-2	CASSYWGTTSDGYTF
TRBV4-1	TRBJ1-2	CASSHGQGNYGYTF
TRBV29-1	TRBJ2-1	CSVPGLKKKGQFF
TRBV6-4	TRBJ2-7	CASSVGQGRVEQYF
TRBV15	TRBJ2-7	CATSTDRYEQYF
TRBV6-2/TRBV6-3	TRBJ1-1	CASTTAAQLNTEAFF
TRBV20-1	TRBJ2-7	CSARQGYYEQYF
TRBV6-1	TRBJ2-3	CASSEGPIVITDTQYF
TRBV30	TRBJ1-2	CAWSVLGDGYTF
TRBV27	TRBJ2-1	CASSLSRTRLNEQFF
TRBV21-1	TRBJ2-7	CASSPTGTGASYEQYF
TRBV6-5	TRBJ2-3	CASSLYSTDTQYF
TRBV6-2/TRBV6-3	TRBJ2-7	CASSYPEYYEQYF
TRBV7-8	TRBJ2-3	CASSLYRITDTQYF
TRBV10-3	TRBJ2-1	CAISGSTGLREQFF
TRBV27	TRBJ1-2	CASSFLSHRAYGYTF
TRBV12-3/TRBV12-4	TRBJ2-3	CASSFGTPDTQYF
TRBV27	TRBJ2-5	CASSWMETQYF
TRBV11-2	TRBJ2-7	CASAHRDGNYEQYF
TRBV7-9	TRBJ2-5	CASSGDRVETQYF